This T cell receptor (beta chain) derives from a study of T cells in tumors after PD-1 blockade. Overall study context: Some patients also took daily vismodegib 150 mg during anti-PD-1 treatment.

Germline CDR1 and CDR2: WSHSY and SAAADI. Trimming stripped 2 bases from V and 7 bases from J, with 14 bases between. The CDR3 has 14 residues. Of note for this clone: The antigen remains unidentified. In the same sample, other DNA sequences code for this CDR3.

Study conclusions and caveats: Some novel exhausted tumor clones appeared in pre-treatment blood, suggesting peripheral recruitment.

TCRdb's table, derived via immunoSEQ multiplex PCR, lists solely in-frame clones and lacks some. The sample shows roughly 35,000 clones, approximately 73% of them seen only once. Tumor or blood genomic DNA was sequenced, with inputs of about 616 ng to 6,500 ng. The chain joins TRBV10-2 to TRBJ1-2; D may be TRBD1 (5 bases). The sequence derives from a human donor with basal cell carcinoma. The sequencing here drew on PBMCs, taken after anti-PD-1 treatment. CDR3 sequence (DNA): TGCGCCAGCAGTGAGAAGAGGGGATTTAGTGGCTACACCTTC. Its protein is CASSEKRGFSGYTF.